These 9 T cell receptor beta chains originate from one sample sequenced in a study of T cell responses to AZD1222 COVID-19 vaccine (dated by TCRdb to the early 2020s). Receptor amplification or capture employed the immunoSEQ multiplex PCR assay. As stored in TCRdb, this immuneACCESS dataset retains in-frame rearrangements with V and J assigned. A fraction of the clones does not appear; measured against another copy, unresolved V genes explain less than half of the discrepancy, and the remainder lacks a known reason. For this sample there are roughly 120,000 clones; about nine tenths appear just once. Of the sample, 6.5% to 9.5% is held by the ten largest clones. This specimen's time point label, per the study, means: baseline before first vaccination. Sequencing was performed on peripheral blood, taken on day 0 of AZD1222 vaccination. Source of these receptors: an adult in good health.

The count of this clone is one. This sequence joins TRBV19 and TRBJ2-3; 9 positions match TRBD1. V shed 5 bases and J 5 bases; nucleotides not matched to a gene: 8. The CDR3 sequence is 15 residues long. Germline V gene sequence: CDR1 LNHDA, CDR2 SQIVND (reference sequence). The CDR3 protein is CASSVMGQGVDTQYF. In nucleotides, the CDR3 is TGTGCCAGTAGTGTAATGGGACAGGGAGTAGATACGCAGTATTTT.

The V gene is TRBV5-1, the J gene TRBJ2-5, with D possibly matching TRBD2 (6 bases). CDR3 length: 16 residues. Germline V gene data show CDR1 as SGHRS and CDR2 as YFSETQ. Trimming removed 3 bases from V and 5 bases from J, with 20 bases in between. The CDR3 DNA reads TGCGCCAGCAGCTCTGGGGTGGCGGGGCGGCGGGAGACCCAGTACTTC. This codes for CASSSGVAGRRETQYF.

V gene TRBV13 combines with J gene TRBJ2-3, with D uncertain. The V gene lost 2 bases and the J gene lost 3 bases, with 9 bases spanning the gap. Germline CDR1 and CDR2: PRHDT and FYEKMQ (reference sequence). CDR3 length: 14 amino acids. Here the CDR3 reads CASSLSDGTDTQYF. The CDR3 coding sequence is TGTGCCAGCAGCTTATCCGACGGGACAGATACGCAGTATTTT.

The chain joins TRBV12-3 or TRBV12-4 to TRBJ2-7; D gene uncertain. Trimming left V 6 bases short and J 3 bases short, with 9 bases between. CDR3 length: 12 amino acids. CDR3 sequence (DNA): TGTGCCAGCAGCCGCCTGCGCTACGAGCAGTACTTC. It translates to CASSRLRYEQYF.

CDR3 bases: TGTGCCAGCAGCTTACTTCAGGGGTCACCCCTCCACTTT. As protein: CASSLLQGSPLHF. This chain uses TRBV7-2 with TRBJ1-6, with D maybe TRBD1 (6 bases). Between the trimmed V and J ends, which lost 2 bases and 10 bases, there was a span of 9 bases. The CDR3 is 13 residues long. Germline CDR1 SGHTA, CDR2 FQGNSA. Together with reference TRBV7-2 and TRBJ1-6, the CDR3 gives the full variable domain: GAGVSQSPSNKVTEKGKDVELRCDPISGHTALYWYRQSLGQGLEFLIYFQGNSAPDKSGLPSDRFSAERTGGSVSTLTIQRTQQEDSAVYLCASSLLQGSPLHFGNGTRLTVT.

This clone appeared once. The chain recombines TRBV6-5 with TRBJ1-1; no firm D call. Germline V CDR1 and CDR2: MNHEY, SVGAGI. V lost 0 bases and J 3 bases, leaving 8 bases between the germline ends. The CDR3 is made up of 14 amino acids. The CDR3 here is CASSYSYSDTEAFF. In DNA, the CDR3 is TGTGCCAGCAGTTACTCTTACAGCGACACTGAAGCTTTCTTT.

In this sample, this clone turned up once. This chain connects TRBV5-4 to TRBJ2-7; TRBD2 agrees at 10 bases. V lost 0 bases and J lost 1; bases outside the gene matches: 4. This CDR3 is built from 16 residues. Germline V gene sequence: CDR1 SGHNT, CDR2 YYREEE (reference sequence). CDR3 DNA sequence: TGTGCCAGCAGCTTGGGGCCACTAGCGGGGTCCTACGAGCAGTACTTC. Encoded protein: CASSLGPLAGSYEQYF.

The chain carries TRBV27 and TRBJ1-2, with D possibly TRBD1 on 6 matching bases. There are 19 residues in the CDR3. V was trimmed by 7 bases and J by 1 base, leaving 28 bases between them. In germline, CDR1 is MNHEY, CDR2 SMNVEV (reference sequence). CDR3 residues: CASTPLLGALGQVNYGYTF. The CDR3 bases are TGTGCCAGCACTCCACTCCTGGGGGCCCTGGGACAAGTTAACTATGGCTACACCTTC.

The rearrangement uses TRBV2 and TRBJ2-2; 7 bases are a match to TRBD1. CDR1 and CDR2 (germline): SNHLY, FYNNEI. The V segment lost 5 bases and the J segment 6 bases; nucleotides outside the gene matches: 6. CDR3 size: 14 residues. CDR3 in DNA: TGTGCCAGCAGTACGATCCAGGGGGCCGGGGAGCTGTTTTTT. Translation: CASSTIQGAGELFF. Full variable domain (rest looked up from reference TRBV2 and TRBJ2-2): EPEVTQTPSHQVTQMGQEVILRCVPISNHLYFYWYRQILGQKVEFLVSFYNNEISEKSEIFDDQFSVERPDGSNFTLKIRSTKLEDSAMYFCASSTIQGAGELFFGEGSRLTVL.